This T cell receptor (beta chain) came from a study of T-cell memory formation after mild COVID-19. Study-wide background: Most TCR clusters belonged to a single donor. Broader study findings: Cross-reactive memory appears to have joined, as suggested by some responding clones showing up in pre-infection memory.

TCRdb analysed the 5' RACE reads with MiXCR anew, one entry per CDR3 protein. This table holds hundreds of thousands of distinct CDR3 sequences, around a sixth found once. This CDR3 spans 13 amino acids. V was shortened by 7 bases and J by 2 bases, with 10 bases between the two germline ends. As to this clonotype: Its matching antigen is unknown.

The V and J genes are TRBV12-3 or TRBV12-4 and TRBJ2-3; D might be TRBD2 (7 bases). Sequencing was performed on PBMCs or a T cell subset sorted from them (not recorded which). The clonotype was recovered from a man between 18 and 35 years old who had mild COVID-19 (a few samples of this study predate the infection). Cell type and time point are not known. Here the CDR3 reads CASIGGATDTQYF. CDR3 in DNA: TGTGCCAGCATAGGGGGGGCCACAGATACGCAGTATTTT.